Listed below are T cell receptor beta chains from one sample, sequenced in a study of shared clonotypes between healthy human individuals. Profiling relied on immunoSEQ multiplex PCR, and the TCRdb table lists in-frame clones only, not all of them. The sample shows over a million clones, roughly 96% of them seen only once. Sequenced sample: naive CD4+ T cells sorted from blood. Every receptor here comes from a man aged 30-40 years in good health. Both conserved end residues are part of each CDR3. The D gene is left open where the match is weak. Some rows have no size entry. The others give once, few or many, or a class for an expanded clone.

len	v_gene	j_gene	abundance	d_gene	CDR3nt	CDR3aa
14	TRBV5-5	TRBJ1-1	once	.	TGTGCCAGCAGTCTAGTTTTGGGAAACACTGAAGCTTTCTTT	CASSLVLGNTEAFF
14	TRBV19	TRBJ2-3	.	.	TGTGCCAGTAGAATATTAGGGAACACAGATACGCAGTATTTT	CASRILGNTDTQYF
15	TRBV5-4	TRBJ1-2	.	.	TGTGCCAGCAGCTCACGGGCGGGGGAAAAGCATGGCTACACCTTC	CASSSRAGEKHGYTF
14	TRBV29-1	TRBJ2-6	.	.	TGCAGCGCTCGACAGACCTCTGGGGCCAACGTCCTGACTTTC	CSARQTSGANVLTF
15	TRBV6-6	TRBJ1-1	.	TRBD1	TGTGCCAGCAGTTACAGGGACAGGGGCGACACTGAAGCTTTCTTT	CASSYRDRGDTEAFF
15	TRBV28	TRBJ2-7	.	.	TGTGCCAGCAGTTTATTGGGGGGTCAGACTTACGAGCAGTACTTC	CASSLLGGQTYEQYF
17	TRBV5-5	TRBJ2-7	.	.	TGTGCCAGCAATAAATGGGGACCGGAGGACCCCTACAAGGAGCAGTACTTC	CASNKWGPEDPYKEQYF
18	TRBV4-2	TRBJ2-5	.	.	TGTGCCAGCAGCCAGGACGTACCGGGACTTCGGTACCAAGAGACCCAGTACTTC	CASSQDVPGLRYQETQYF
11	TRBV28	TRBJ1-4	.	.	TGTGCCAGCAATTCAGGGGAAAAACTGTTTTTT	CASNSGEKLFF
15	TRBV30	TRBJ2-2	.	.	TGTGCCTGGAGGATTAGCGGTTCGAACACCGGGGAGCTGTTTTTT	CAWRISGSNTGELFF
16	TRBV5-1	TRBJ2-3	.	TRBD1	TGCGCCAGCAGCTTGGTACAGGGGGCTCGAGAAGATACGCAGTATTTT	CASSLVQGAREDTQYF
13	TRBV27	TRBJ2-1	.	.	TGTGCCAGCAGAGGTTCAGCCTACAATGAGCAGTTCTTC	CASRGSAYNEQFF
15	TRBV18	TRBJ2-4	.	.	TGTGCCAGCTCAACACGGGACGCCCTGAAAAACATTCAGTACTTC	CASSTRDALKNIQYF
15	TRBV7-9	TRBJ1-5	.	.	TGTGCCAGCAGCCAACTAGGAGGGGCCGGCGGGCCCCAGCATTTT	CASSQLGGAGGPQHF
19	TRBV5-1	TRBJ2-7	.	TRBD1	TGCGCCAGCAGCGTGGGACAGGGGGTTTTCGGACTAGCTTCCTACGAGCAGTACTTC	CASSVGQGVFGLASYEQYF
15	TRBV7-2	TRBJ2-1	.	TRBD2	TGTGCCAGCAGCCGGACTAGCGGGATATTTAATGAGCAGTTCTTC	CASSRTSGIFNEQFF
14	TRBV18	TRBJ2-7	.	TRBD1	TGTGCCAGCTCACCACAGGGGGCTGCGGGCGAGCAGTACTTC	CASSPQGAAGEQYF
15	TRBV5-6	TRBJ1-1	.	.	TGTGCCAGCAGCTTTGATTGGACGGGTAACACTGAAGCTTTCTTT	CASSFDWTGNTEAFF
15	TRBV7-2	TRBJ2-3	.	.	TGTGCCAGCAGCTTAGTACGGGGGCCCACAGATACGCAGTATTTT	CASSLVRGPTDTQYF
17	TRBV28	TRBJ2-1	.	.	TGTGCCAGCAAAATGGGCCTAGGGTTTCGCTCCTACAATGAGCAGTTCTTC	CASKMGLGFRSYNEQFF
16	TRBV25-1	TRBJ1-1	.	.	TGTGCCAGCAGTGAATCGGGGAGAGGAGATAACACTGAAGCTTTCTTT	CASSESGRGDNTEAFF
15	TRBV7-9	TRBJ2-2	.	.	TGTGCCAGCAGCTTAGCGGCTAGCAACACCGGGGAGCTGTTTTTT	CASSLAASNTGELFF
15	TRBV7-7	TRBJ2-5	.	.	TGTGCTAGCAGCCCGGGACTCCCGAGGGGAGAGACCCAGTACTTC	CASSPGLPRGETQYF
19	TRBV2	TRBJ2-6	.	.	TGTGCCAGCAGAGAAAGGACAGGTTTCGGGAGCTATGGGGCCAACGTCCTGACTTTC	CASRERTGFGSYGANVLTF
15	TRBV5-1	TRBJ2-3	.	TRBD1	TGCGCCAGCAGCAACCGGGACAGGCTCACAGATACGCAGTATTTT	CASSNRDRLTDTQYF
17	TRBV6-1	TRBJ2-3	.	TRBD2	TGTGCCAGCAGTGACGCCCCTAGCGGTCGATTTACAGATACGCAGTATTTT	CASSDAPSGRFTDTQYF
14	TRBV18	TRBJ2-7	.	TRBD1	TGTGCCAGCTCACCAGGGACAGGAGCCTACGAGCAGTACTTC	CASSPGTGAYEQYF
15	TRBV6-1	TRBJ2-1	.	.	TGTGCCAGCAGTGTAAACTTTTACTCCTACAATGAGCAGTTCTTC	CASSVNFYSYNEQFF
13	TRBV9	TRBJ2-1	once	.	TGTGCCAGCAGCGGCGGTCATGGGAATGAGCAGTTCTTC	CASSGGHGNEQFF
12	TRBV19	TRBJ2-7	.	TRBD1	TGTGCCAGTAGTGTACAGGGGGACGAGCAGTACTTC	CASSVQGDEQYF
13	TRBV4-3	TRBJ1-4	.	.	TGCGCCAGCAGCCAAGACCTTGGGGAAAAACTGTTTTTT	CASSQDLGEKLFF
15	TRBV10-3	TRBJ1-2	once	.	TGTGCCATCAGTGAGTCATGGTCTGAGAACTATGGCTACACCTTC	CAISESWSENYGYTF
15	TRBV27	TRBJ2-7	.	TRBD1	TGTGCCAGCAGTCCCCGGGACAGGCCCTTCTACGAGCAGTACTTC	CASSPRDRPFYEQYF
16	TRBV6-5	TRBJ2-6	.	.	TGTGCCAGCAGTTACTGGGGGAGAGGTGGGGCCAACGTCCTGACTTTC	CASSYWGRGGANVLTF